The 28 T cell receptor beta chains given below trace back to one sample, sequenced in a study of blood T cell repertoires in COVID-19. Sequencing was performed with immunoSEQ multiplex PCR; in TCRdb, only in-frame clones are kept and a portion is missing. The sample lists about 97,000 clones, roughly 81% occurring once. Source material: peripheral blood. These receptors were collected from a man in his forties with active or convalescent COVID-19.

The chain employs TRBV6-5 and TRBJ1-6; D may be TRBD1 (6 bases). CDR3 length equals 16 residues. The germline gives CDR1 MNHEY, CDR2 SVGAGI. V dropped 4 bases and J dropped 5 bases, with 15 bases sitting between them. The DNA for the CDR3 is TGTGCCAGCAGTTTAACCGGGACATTCAATAATTCACCCCTCCACTTT. It yields the protein CASSLTGTFNNSPLHF.

This chain's CDR3 is CASSFPLDNEQFF. CDR3 bases: TGTGCCAGCAGCTTTCCACTTGACAATGAGCAGTTCTTC. The chain employs TRBV7-8 and TRBJ2-1, with no clear D. This CDR3 contains 13 residues. CDR1 and CDR2 (germline): SGHVS, FQNEAQ. Deletions cut 3 bases from V and 5 bases from J, with 8 bases between. Complete variable domain (other parts from reference TRBV7-8 and TRBJ2-1): GAGVSQSPRYKVAKRGQDVALRCDPISGHVSLFWYQQALGQGPEFLTYFQNEAQLDKSGLPSDRFFAERPEGSVSTLKIQRTQQEDSAVYLCASSFPLDNEQFFGPGTRLTVL.

This clone came up once. Written as DNA, the CDR3 is TGTGCCAGCGCGGGGCTGGGGCGAGAGACCCAGTACTTC. This encodes CASAGLGRETQYF. The J gene is TRBJ2-5, the V gene TRBV13; a weak D match, TRBD2 (6 bases). The V end lost 8 bases, the J end lost 4 bases, and 14 bases lay between the germline ends. The CDR3 runs to 13 residues. Germline V gene data show CDR1 as PRHDT and CDR2 as FYEKMQ (reference sequence).

This clone was observed a few times. J is TRBJ2-7 and V is TRBV7-2, with 7 bases lining up with TRBD2. The CDR3 is 15 amino acids. The V and J ends lost 1 base and 3 bases, in that order; junction bases with no gene match: 6. In germline, CDR1 is SGHTA, CDR2 FQGNSA. This CDR3 reads CASSLGAGVNYEQYF. The CDR3 DNA reads as TGTGCCAGCAGCTTAGGGGCGGGAGTTAACTACGAGCAGTACTTC.

This rearrangement joins TRBV18 to TRBJ2-7, with TRBD2 as a possible D gene (5 bases). The CDR3 contains 14 residues. V lost 5 bases and J 6 bases, leaving 17 bases between the germline ends. Germline CDR1 KGHSH, CDR2 LQKENI. CDR3 DNA: TGTGCCAGCTCAACCCTTCCCGAGGGTACCGAGCAGTACTTC. It translates to CASSTLPEGTEQYF. Filled out from reference TRBV18 and TRBJ2-7, the complete variable domain reads NAGVMQNPRHLVRRRGQEARLRCSPMKGHSHVYWYRQLPEEGLKFMVYLQKENIIDESGMPKERFSAEFPKEGPSILRIQQVVRGDSAAYFCASSTLPEGTEQYFGPGTRLTVT.

The gene calls are TRBV7-9 and TRBJ2-5; TRBD2 aligns across 7 bases. Per germline, CDR1 SEHNR and CDR2 FQNEAQ (reference sequence). The V segment lost 2 bases and the J segment 5 bases; nucleotides outside the gene matches: 2. The CDR3 is made up of 13 amino acids. CDR3 protein: CASSLNSGETQYF. CDR3 in DNA: TGTGCCAGCAGCTTAAATAGCGGGGAGACCCAGTACTTC.

The chain joins TRBV5-1 to TRBJ2-1; TRBD2 aligns across 9 bases. CDR3 length equals 15 residues. Germline V CDR1 and CDR2: SGHRS, YFSETQ. Trimming took 5 bases from V and 3 from J; bases not matched to a gene: 6. CDR3 DNA sequence: TGCGCCAGCAGTCAAGGAGCGGGGGGCTACAATGAGCAGTTCTTC. This sequence encodes CASSQGAGGYNEQFF.

The chain recombines TRBV21-1 with TRBJ1-2; the table's D call, TRBD1, was not checked against the DNA. TRBV21-1 is flagged as a pseudogene. The CDR3 contains 15 residues. DNA for the CDR3: TGTGCCAGCAGCAAAGTACAGGAGCCTAACTATGGCTACACCTTC. This translates into CASSKVQEPNYGYTF.

In the case of this clone: Other DNA variants within this sample encode the same CDR3. The V and J genes are TRBV7-3 and TRBJ2-3; D perhaps matches TRBD2 (6 bases). V was trimmed by 3 bases and J by 2 bases, leaving 12 bases between them. This CDR3 contains 15 residues. Germline V gives CDR1 SGHTA, CDR2 FQGTGA. Written as DNA, the CDR3 is TGTGCCAGCAGCTTGGGGCTAGCGTTCACAGATACGCAGTATTTT. Its translation: CASSLGLAFTDTQYF. The whole variable domain, filled in from reference TRBV7-3 and TRBJ2-3, reads GAGVSQTPSNKVTEKGKYVELRCDPISGHTALYWYRQSLGQGPEFLIYFQGTGAADDSGLPNDRFFAVRPEGSVSTLKIQRTERGDSAVYLCASSLGLAFTDTQYFGPGTRLTVL.

The gene calls are TRBV5-8 and TRBJ2-5, with a tentative D call TRBD1 (6 bases). Germline V gene sequence: CDR1 SGHTS, CDR2 YDEGEE. This CDR3 spans 14 amino acids. V dropped 5 bases and J dropped 8 bases, with 19 bases sitting between them. CDR3 amino acids: CASSLTGNIITQYF. The CDR3 DNA is TGTGCCAGCAGTTTAACAGGGAATATCATCACCCAGTACTTC.

The rearrangement joins TRBV12-3 or TRBV12-4 to TRBJ1-1; TRBD1 matches at 8 bases. The CDR3 runs 13 residues. V dropped 6 bases and J dropped 4; count of bases not matched to a gene: 4. The CDR3 sequence is CASSQQGVTEAFF. The CDR3 nucleotides read TGTGCCAGCAGCCAACAGGGGGTCACTGAAGCTTTCTTT.

The genes are TRBV19 and TRBJ2-6; 12 bases match TRBD1. This CDR3 comprises 19 residues. V gave up 7 bases and J gave up 4 bases; unmatched junction bases: 14. The germline CDR1 and CDR2 sequences are LNHDA and SQIVND (reference sequence). CDR3 nucleotide sequence: TGTGCCAGTACCACCCTCCGGGACAGGGGGCGTCCCGGGGCCAACGTCCTGACTTTC. This codes for CASTTLRDRGRPGANVLTF.

The CDR3 loop reads CASGFPPGQEWDTQYF. CDR3 bases: TGTGCTAGTGGTTTCCCTCCGGGACAAGAGTGGGATACGCAGTATTTT. The chain recombines TRBV12-5 with TRBJ2-3, with D possibly matching TRBD1 (6 bases). This CDR3 is 16 amino acids long. Trimming stripped 3 bases from V and 6 bases from J, with 19 bases between. Germline-derived CDR1 and CDR2 are LGHNT and FRNRAP.

The rearrangement uses TRBV18 and TRBJ2-2; D is undetermined. V lost 3 bases, J lost 7 bases, and 6 bases lay in between. From germline, CDR1 is KGHSH and CDR2 LQKENI. The CDR3 extends over 12 amino acids. In DNA form, the CDR3 reads TGTGCCAGCTCACCTCAGTACGGGGAGCTGTTTTTT. It translates to CASSPQYGELFF.

This chain joins TRBV6-2 or TRBV6-3 and TRBJ2-7, with 7 bases aligning to TRBD2. V gave up 2 bases and J gave up 2 bases; unmatched junction bases: 9. This CDR3 region has 16 residues. Germline CDR1 reads MNHEY; CDR2 reads SVGEGT. CDR3 bases: TGTGCCAGCAGTTACCGTCCGGGGCGGGGGACCTACGAGCAGTACTTC. Encoded protein: CASSYRPGRGTYEQYF.

The J gene is TRBJ1-5, the V gene TRBV7-9, with D uncertain. Germline V gene lookup returns CDR1 SEHNR and CDR2 FQNEAQ (reference sequence). The V and J ends lost 5 bases and 2 bases respectively, with 13 bases between them. CDR3 size: 15 residues. The CDR3 region has the DNA TGTGCCAGCAGCCCGGACTCTTGGGGCAATCAGCCCCAGCATTTT. This sequence encodes CASSPDSWGNQPQHF.

The genes are TRBV5-1 and TRBJ1-3; TRBD1 agrees at 8 bases. The V and J ends lost 0 bases and 0 bases, in that order; junction bases with no gene match: 8. The germline V gene encodes CDR1 SGHRS and CDR2 YFSETQ. The CDR3 sequence is 18 residues long. CDR3 sequence: CASSLERTGTFSGNTIYF. CDR3 coding DNA: TGCGCCAGCAGCTTGGAGAGGACAGGGACTTTCTCTGGAAACACCATATATTTT.

The chain is built from TRBV19 and TRBJ1-3, with no clear D. Trimming shortened V by 11 bases and J by 0 bases, and 17 bases separated the two germline ends. This CDR3 is built from 15 residues. The germline V gene encodes CDR1 LNHDA and CDR2 SQIVND (reference sequence). The CDR3 region is CAALGHAASGNTIYF. CDR3 DNA: TGTGCCGCGTTAGGCCACGCGGCCTCTGGAAACACCATATATTTT. Together with reference TRBV19 and TRBJ1-3, the CDR3 gives the full variable domain: DGGITQSPKYLFRKEGQNVTLSCEQNLNHDAMYWYRQDPGQGLRLIYYSQIVNDFQKGDIAEGYSVSREKKESFPLTVTSAQKNPTAFYLCAALGHAASGNTIYFGEGSWLTVV.

Note on this clone: This sample includes further DNA sequences coding for the same CDR3. The chain combines TRBV12-3 or TRBV12-4 with TRBJ1-2; 7 positions match TRBD1. CDR3 length: 12 amino acids. The V gene end was trimmed by 5 bases and the J gene end by 5 bases; junction bases not matched to a gene: 2. The CDR3 here is CASSRDSYGYTF. The CDR3 DNA is TGTGCCAGCAGTCGGGACAGTTATGGCTACACCTTC.

The chain recombines TRBV5-4 with TRBJ1-1; 10 bases are shared with TRBD1. The CDR3 totals 14 residues. CDR1 and CDR2 (germline): SGHNT, YYREEE (reference sequence). The V gene end was trimmed by 4 bases and the J gene end by 4 bases; junction bases not matched to a gene: 4. The CDR3: CASSATGGGTEAFF. The CDR3 bases are TGTGCCAGCAGCGCGACAGGGGGCGGCACTGAAGCTTTCTTT. Based on the CDR3 plus reference TRBV5-4 and TRBJ1-1, the full variable domain is ETGVTQSPTHLIKTRGQQVTLRCSSQSGHNTVSWYQQALGQGPQFIFQYYREEENGRGNFPPRFSGLQFPNYSSELNVNALELDDSALYLCASSATGGGTEAFFGQGTRLTVV.

In its sample, this clone was seen once. V is TRBV5-1 and J is TRBJ2-3, with D perhaps TRBD1 (5 bases). The CDR3 length is 15 residues. The V and J ends lost 4 bases and 2 bases respectively, with 14 bases between them. CDR1 and CDR2 (germline): SGHRS, YFSETQ. CDR3 residues: CASSPLSGITDTQYF. The CDR3 bases are TGCGCCAGCAGCCCTCTTTCAGGGATCACAGATACGCAGTATTTT.

The chain combines TRBV12-5 with TRBJ1-1; unclear D gene. Per the germline V gene, CDR1 is LGHNT and CDR2 is FRNRAP. The CDR3 sequence is 13 residues long. Trimming removed 6 bases at V and 1 base at J, with 9 bases between. In DNA, the CDR3 is TGTGCTAGTGGGCAAGCATGGAACACTGAAGCTTTCTTT. Protein sequence: CASGQAWNTEAFF. Complete variable domain (other parts from reference TRBV12-5 and TRBJ1-1): DARVTQTPRHKVTEMGQEVTMRCQPILGHNTVFWYRQTMMQGLELLAYFRNRAPLDDSGMPKDRFSAEMPDATLATLKIQPSEPRDSAVYFCASGQAWNTEAFFGQGTRLTVV.

The CDR3 sequence is CASSLTGEGYTF. For the CDR3, the DNA is TGCGCCAGCAGCTTGACAGGGGAGGGCTACACCTTC. The chain couples TRBV5-1 to TRBJ1-2, with TRBD1 matching 7 bases. Germline assignment: CDR1 SGHRS and CDR2 YFSETQ. The CDR3 contains 12 residues. J gave up 8 bases and V 1 base, and 2 bases lay outside the gene matches.

The V call is TRBV6-1, the J call TRBJ1-1, with 7 bases identical to TRBD1. The germline V gene has CDR1 MNHNS and CDR2 SASEGT. The CDR3 covers 13 residues. V shed 2 bases, J shed 3 bases, and the junction held 0 bases outside the gene matches. CDR3 sequence: CASSETGDTEAFF. The DNA of the CDR3 is TGTGCCAGCAGTGAAACAGGGGACACTGAAGCTTTCTTT.

The chain is built from TRBV11-3 and TRBJ1-1, with D unresolved. This CDR3 contains 13 residues. Trimming left V 4 bases short and J 2 bases short, with 8 bases between. CDR1 is SGHNT, CDR2 YENEEA, per germline. For the CDR3, the DNA is TGTGCCAGCAGCTCCCAGGCAAACACTGAAGCTTTCTTT. Protein product: CASSSQANTEAFF. The variable domain in full, completed from reference TRBV11-3 and TRBJ1-1, reads EAGVVQSPRYKIIEKKQPVAFWCNPISGHNTLYWYLQNLGQGPELLIRYENEEAVDDSQLPKDRFSAERLKGVDSTLKIQPAELGDSAVYLCASSSQANTEAFFGQGTRLTVV.

The chain joins TRBV29-1 to TRBJ1-2; a weak D match, TRBD1 (6 bases). There are 14 residues in the CDR3. Germline V gene data show CDR1 as SQVTM and CDR2 as ANQGSEA. V lost 7 bases to trimming and J lost 4 bases, with 19 bases between them. This CDR3 is CSATRGGALYGYTF. Here the CDR3 DNA reads TGCAGCGCCACCCGGGGGGGGGCGCTCTATGGCTACACCTTC.

This clone was seen just once. This chain links TRBV4-2 with TRBJ2-2; TRBD1 matches 7 bases. Germline V gives CDR1 LGHNA, CDR2 YNFKEQ. Trimming took 2 bases from V and 7 from J; bases not matched to a gene: 13. The CDR3 is made up of 17 amino acids. CDR3: CASSQLGVEQGVGELFF. In DNA form, the CDR3 reads TGTGCCAGCAGCCAATTGGGGGTGGAGCAGGGGGTCGGGGAGCTGTTTTTT.

The rearrangement links TRBV6-4 to TRBJ1-2; TRBD1 matches 8 bases. After removal of 0 bases from V and 6 bases from J, the junction contained 6 bases not matched to a gene. The CDR3 length is 15 residues. Germline values: CDR1 MRHNA, CDR2 SNTAGT. In DNA, the CDR3 is TGTGCCAGCAGTGACTCGCCGACAGGGGTTGATGGCTACACCTTC. Its translation: CASSDSPTGVDGYTF.